The subject of this entry is one T cell receptor beta chain. Its antigen is undetermined. This CDR3 fails to terminate in the conserved phenylalanine or tryptophan, so it likely reflects a read error. The library tagged individual cDNA molecules with unique molecular identifiers. TCRdb re-called the RACE reads through MiXCR, storing one row per CDR3 protein. Here the sample spans approximately 100,000 distinct CDR3 sequences, roughly a tenth being singletons. This CDR3 is built from 14 residues. Trimming removed 6 bases at V and 1 base at J, with 14 bases between. The germline gives CDR1 DFQATT, CDR2 SNEGSKA (reference sequence). This specimen belongs to a study of human T cells and chemical hapten exposure. About the study: Across samples, TCR yields varied, mostly owing to small differences in pooled library volumes. Findings and caveats of the study: Compared with pre-sensitization or healthy control sets, expanded TCRs clustered more.

As to time point: pre-sensitization, week 0. The sample's treatment: therapeutic diphenylcyclopropenone sensitization with weekly scalp DPC. Unfractionated whole blood was the source from which total RNA was extracted. The source was whole blood, collected in connection with sensitization to the hapten diphenylcyclopropenone (DPC). V gene TRBV20-1 combines with J gene TRBJ2-3; D is unresolved. The clonotype comes from a woman in her 40s with alopecia areata. Some clones in this sample may be carry-over from other donors' samples. CDR3 in DNA: TGCAGTGCCTCGAGTAGCACGGGCACAGATACGCAGTATTTA. Translation: CSASSSTGTDTQYL.